This T cell receptor beta chain is from a study of cytomegalovirus exposure and HLA in healthy donors. General study results and limits: There were around 160 TCR beta chains listed as cytomegalovirus-associated. It was confirmed in vitro that a few of the CMV-associated chains were specific for CMV antigens.

This CDR3 is built from 12 residues. Trimming shortened V by 5 bases and J by 3 bases, and 8 bases separated the two germline ends. The V gene's germline CDR1 is SGHNT and CDR2 YENEEA. Sequenced by immunoSEQ multiplex PCR; TCRdb stores in-frame clones only, minus some. The top ten clones hold 1% of a sample with 250,000 to 300,000 clones, 80% to 90% of them seen once. For this clone: What it binds is not known.

The source is a woman between 18 and 29 years old in good health and CMV-seronegative. This rearrangement joins TRBV11-3 to TRBJ2-7; no clear D gene. The sequenced sample consisted of PBMCs. CDR3 sequence (DNA): TGTGCCAGCAGCCCTGTAGACTACGAGCAGTACTTC. This sequence encodes CASSPVDYEQYF.